This T cell receptor beta chain was retrieved from a study of blood T cell repertoires in COVID-19. Study at large: Italy, Spain and the United States were the sources of the convalescent and acute COVID-19 samples.

How the authors handled the data: Estimation of nucleated cell counts was performed using reference gene primer amplification. TCRdb's table, derived via immunoSEQ multiplex PCR, lists solely in-frame clones and lacks some. D and trimming come from the DNA, and the V and J calls and clone size come from that table. This sample has approximately 440,000 clones, with about 90% found just once. There are 12 residues in the CDR3. Trimming shortened V by 5 bases and J by 7 bases, and 8 bases separated the two germline ends. Germline CDR1 MDHEN, CDR2 SYDVKM. Everyone who took part was 18 to 89 years old, and they came from 20 to 25 US areas. On this clone itself: Other DNA sequences in this sample translate to the same CDR3.

The J gene is TRBJ1-4, the V gene TRBV28; D ambiguous. The source is a man aged 18 to 29 who had recovered from COVID-19. Sequenced input: PBMCs or T cells enriched from blood (not recorded which). The CDR3 region is CASSRTGEKLFF. CDR3 coding DNA: TGTGCCAGCAGTCGAACCGGTGAAAAACTGTTTTTT.